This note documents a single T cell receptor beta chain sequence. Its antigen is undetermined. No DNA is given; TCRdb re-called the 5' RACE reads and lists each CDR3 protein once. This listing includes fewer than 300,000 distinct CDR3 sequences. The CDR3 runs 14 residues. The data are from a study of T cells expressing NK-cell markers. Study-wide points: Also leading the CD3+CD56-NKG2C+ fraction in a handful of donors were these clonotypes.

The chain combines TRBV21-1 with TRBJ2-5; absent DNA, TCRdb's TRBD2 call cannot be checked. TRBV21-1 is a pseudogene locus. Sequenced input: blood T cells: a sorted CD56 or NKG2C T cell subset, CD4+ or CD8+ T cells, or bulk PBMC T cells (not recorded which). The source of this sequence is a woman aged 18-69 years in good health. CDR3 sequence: CASTARDSQETQYF.